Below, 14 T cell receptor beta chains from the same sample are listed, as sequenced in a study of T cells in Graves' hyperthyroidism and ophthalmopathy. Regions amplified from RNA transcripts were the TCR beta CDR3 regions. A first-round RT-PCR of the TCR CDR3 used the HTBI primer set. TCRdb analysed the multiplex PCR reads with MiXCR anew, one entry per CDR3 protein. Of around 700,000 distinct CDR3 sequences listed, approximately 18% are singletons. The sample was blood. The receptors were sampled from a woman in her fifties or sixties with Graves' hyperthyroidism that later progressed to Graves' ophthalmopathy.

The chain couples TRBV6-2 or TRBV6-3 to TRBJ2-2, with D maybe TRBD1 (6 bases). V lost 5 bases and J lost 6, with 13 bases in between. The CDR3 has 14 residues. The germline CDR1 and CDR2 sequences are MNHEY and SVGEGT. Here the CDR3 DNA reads TGTGCCAGCAGTACACAGGGTGGGGCCGGGGAGCTGTTTTTT. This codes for CASSTQGGAGELFF.

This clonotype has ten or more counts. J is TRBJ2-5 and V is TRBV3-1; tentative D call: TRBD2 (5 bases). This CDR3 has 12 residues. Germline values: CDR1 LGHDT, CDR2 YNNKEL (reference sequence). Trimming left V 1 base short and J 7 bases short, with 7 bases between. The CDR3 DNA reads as TGTGCCAGCAGCCAAGCGGAGGTGACCCAGTACTTC. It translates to CASSQAEVTQYF.

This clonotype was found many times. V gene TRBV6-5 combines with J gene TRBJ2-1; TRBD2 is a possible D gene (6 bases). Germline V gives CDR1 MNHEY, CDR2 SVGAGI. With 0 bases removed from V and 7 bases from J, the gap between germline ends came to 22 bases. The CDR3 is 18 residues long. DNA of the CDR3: TGTGCCAGCAGTTACTCACGAGCGTCGGCGGGGAGATCGAATGAGCAGTTCTTC. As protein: CASSYSRASAGRSNEQFF.

As DNA, the CDR3 is TGCAGCGTTTCGGACAGGGAGTCCGCAGATACGCAGTATTTT. Protein: CSVSDRESADTQYF. V and J are TRBV29-1 and TRBJ2-3; 8 positions agree with TRBD1. Germline V gene lookup returns CDR1 SQVTM and CDR2 ANQGSEA. V lost 5 bases and J lost 4; bases outside the gene matches: 8. The CDR3 spans 14 residues.

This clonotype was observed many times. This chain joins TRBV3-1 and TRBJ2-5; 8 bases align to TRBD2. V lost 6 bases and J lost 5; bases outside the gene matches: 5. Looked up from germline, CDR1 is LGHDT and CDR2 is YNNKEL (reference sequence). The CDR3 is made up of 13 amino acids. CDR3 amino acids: CASRPGGLETQYF. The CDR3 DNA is TGTGCCAGCAGACCGGGAGGGCTGGAGACCCAGTACTTC.

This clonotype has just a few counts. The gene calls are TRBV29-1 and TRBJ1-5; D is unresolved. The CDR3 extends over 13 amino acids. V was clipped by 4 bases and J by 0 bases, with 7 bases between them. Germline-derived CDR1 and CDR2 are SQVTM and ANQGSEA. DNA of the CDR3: TGCAGCGTTGGCGACGCTAGCAATCAGCCCCAGCATTTT. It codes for CSVGDASNQPQHF.

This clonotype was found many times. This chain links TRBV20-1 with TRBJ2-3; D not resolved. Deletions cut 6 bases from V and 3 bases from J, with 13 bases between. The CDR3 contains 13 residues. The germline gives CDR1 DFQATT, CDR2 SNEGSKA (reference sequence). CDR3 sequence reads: CSAHDSGTDTQYF. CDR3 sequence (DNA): TGCAGTGCGCACGACTCCGGTACAGATACGCAGTATTTT.

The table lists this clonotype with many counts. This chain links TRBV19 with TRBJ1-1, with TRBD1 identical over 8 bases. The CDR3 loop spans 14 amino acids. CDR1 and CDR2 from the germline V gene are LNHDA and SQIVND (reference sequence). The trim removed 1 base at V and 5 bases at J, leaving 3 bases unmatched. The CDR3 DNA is TGTGCCAGTAGTATAGGGACAGGGAGGACTGAAGCTTTCTTT. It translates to CASSIGTGRTEAFF.

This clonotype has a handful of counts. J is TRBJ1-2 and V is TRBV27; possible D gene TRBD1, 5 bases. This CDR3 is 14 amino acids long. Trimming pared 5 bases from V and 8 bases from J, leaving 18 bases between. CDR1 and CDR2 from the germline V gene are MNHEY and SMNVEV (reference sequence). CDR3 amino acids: CASSGPGPAEGYTF. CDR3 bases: TGTGCCAGCAGTGGGCCGGGACCAGCGGAGGGCTACACCTTC.

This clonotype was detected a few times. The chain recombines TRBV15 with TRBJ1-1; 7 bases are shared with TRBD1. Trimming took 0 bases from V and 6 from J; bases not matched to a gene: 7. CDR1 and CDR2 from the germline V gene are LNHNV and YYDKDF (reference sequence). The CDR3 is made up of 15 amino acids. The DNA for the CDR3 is TGTGCCACCAGCAGAGATCACAGGGGCAACGCTGAAGCTTTCTTT. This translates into CATSRDHRGNAEAFF. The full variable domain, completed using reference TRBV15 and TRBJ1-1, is DAMVIQNPRYQVTQFGKPVTLSCSQTLNHNVMYWYQQKSSQAPKLLFHYYDKDFNNEADTPDNFQSRRPNTSFCFLDIRSPGLGDTAMYLCATSRDHRGNAEAFFGQGTRLTVV.

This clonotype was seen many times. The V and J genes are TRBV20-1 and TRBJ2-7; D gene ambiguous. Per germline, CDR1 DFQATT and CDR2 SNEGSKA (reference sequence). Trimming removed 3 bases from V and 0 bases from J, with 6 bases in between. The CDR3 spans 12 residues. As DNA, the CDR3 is TGCAGTGCTAGGGCCTACTCCTACGAGCAGTACTTC. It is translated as CSARAYSYEQYF.

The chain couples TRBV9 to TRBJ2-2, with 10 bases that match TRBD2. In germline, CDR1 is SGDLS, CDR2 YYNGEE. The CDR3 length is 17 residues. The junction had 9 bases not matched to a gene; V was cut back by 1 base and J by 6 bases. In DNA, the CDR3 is TGTGCCAGCAGCGTATCGGCAGCGGGGGGGCGGGCCGGGGAGCTGTTTTTT. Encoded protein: CASSVSAAGGRAGELFF.

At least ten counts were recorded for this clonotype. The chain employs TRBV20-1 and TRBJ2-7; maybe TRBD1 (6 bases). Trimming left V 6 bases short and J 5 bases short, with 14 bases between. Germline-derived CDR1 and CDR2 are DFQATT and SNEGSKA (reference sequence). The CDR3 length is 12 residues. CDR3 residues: CSAHGTSDEQYF. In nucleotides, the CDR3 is TGCAGTGCCCACGGGACATCCGACGAGCAGTACTTC.

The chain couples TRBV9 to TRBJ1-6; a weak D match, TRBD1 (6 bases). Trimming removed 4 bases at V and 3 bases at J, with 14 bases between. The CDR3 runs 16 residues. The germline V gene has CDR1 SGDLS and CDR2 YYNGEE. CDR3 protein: CASSMVDSLYNSPLHF. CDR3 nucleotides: TGTGCCAGCAGCATGGTGGACAGCCTCTATAATTCACCCCTCCACTTT.